This TCR beta chain was sequenced during a study of control samples from healthy donors and cancer patients. Repertoires were generated with immunoSEQ multiplex PCR, while TCRdb's copy carries only in-frame clones and drops some. Of 100,000 to 150,000 clones listed, around 92% are singletons. CDR3 length: 15 amino acids. The germline V gene encodes CDR1 SNHLY and CDR2 FYNNEI. V lost 3 bases and J lost 4; bases outside the gene matches: 6. The receptor was derived from an elderly man with head and neck cancer. The sequenced sample consisted of PBMCs. The chain uses TRBV2 and TRBJ2-7; 10 positions agree with TRBD1. CDR3 sequence: CASSDLGQGLYEQYF. As DNA, the CDR3 is TGTGCCAGCAGTGATTTGGGACAGGGGCTATACGAGCAGTACTTC. The full variable domain, completed using reference TRBV2 and TRBJ2-7, is EPEVTQTPSHQVTQMGQEVILRCVPISNHLYFYWYRQILGQKVEFLVSFYNNEISEKSEIFDDQFSVERPDGSNFTLKIRSTKLEDSAMYFCASSDLGQGLYEQYFGPGTRLTVT.